This T cell receptor (beta chain) was documented in a study of T cell responses to AZD1222 COVID-19 vaccine. Remarks on this clone: Its target is unknown.

Generated by immunoSEQ multiplex PCR, the TCRdb table keeps only in-frame clones and is missing some. This sample has roughly 190,000 clones, with just over 90% found just once. Analyses pooled second doses at about 4 or about 12 weeks. Whole-study findings and limits: No repertoire was sampled before or during the peak T cell response, only after it. Donors were chiefly white British, with a greater number of females, and clonal diversity was perhaps underestimated. Spike was spanned by vaccine-associated CD4 TCRs, with dominance at 160-218 and 743-854.

This TCR came from an adult who received the AZD1222 COVID-19 vaccine. The source material was peripheral blood, sampled 28 days after the second AZD1222 dose.

CDR3 amino acids: CASSPGLAGFQETQYF. The CDR3 DNA sequence: TGTGCCAGCAGCCCGGGACTAGCGGGCTTCCAAGAGACCCAGTACTTC. V is TRBV9 and J is TRBJ2-5, with TRBD2 matching over 12 bases. V dropped 4 bases and J dropped 1; count of bases not matched to a gene: 5. The CDR3 consists of 16 residues. Per germline, CDR1 SGDLS and CDR2 YYNGEE.